The next 10 T cell receptor beta chains were all read from a single sample in a study of cytomegalovirus exposure and HLA in healthy donors (dated by TCRdb to about 2017). The receptor library was made with the immunoSEQ multiplex PCR assay. The multiplex PCR relied on a mix of 60 forward primers for TCR Vbeta segments and 13 reverse primers for TCR Jbeta segments. Imported from immuneACCESS, the table was reduced by TCRdb to in-frame sequences with V and J called. These copies leave out some clones; in studies compared against another copy, an unresolved V gene accounts for under half, and the cause of the remainder is not known. For this sample the table gives 150,000 to 200,000 clones, of which roughly 87% were detected only once. The ten biggest clones cover roughly 4.5% of the sample. Sequencing was done on a sample of PBMCs. The source of these receptors is a man between 50 and 59 years old in good health and CMV-seropositive.

The genes are TRBV6-6 and TRBJ1-2; the D is unclear. Trimming left V 7 bases short and J 0 bases short, with 9 bases between. Germline lookup yields CDR1 MNHNY and CDR2 SVGAGI (reference sequence). The CDR3 loop spans 13 amino acids. The CDR3: CASTDGSNYGYTF. DNA for the CDR3: TGTGCCAGCACCGACGGGTCTAACTATGGCTACACCTTC.

This chain links TRBV15 with TRBJ2-3; 14 bases are shared with TRBD2. Unmatched junction bases numbered 3, after V lost 3 bases and J lost 4 bases. This CDR3 contains 16 residues. CDR1 and CDR2 from the germline V gene are LNHNV and YYDKDF (reference sequence). CDR3 region: CATSRGLAGVSDTQYF. In nucleotides, the CDR3 is TGTGCCACCAGCAGGGGACTAGCGGGAGTCTCAGATACGCAGTATTTT.

V usage is TRBV19 and J usage is TRBJ1-5; the match to TRBD1 covers 10 bases. Looked up from germline, CDR1 is LNHDA and CDR2 is SQIVND (reference sequence). The CDR3 runs to 19 residues. V dropped 5 bases and J dropped 1; count of bases not matched to a gene: 14. The CDR3 nucleotides read TGTGCCAGTAGTCCTCTCCGGGACAGGGGATTCAGGAGCAATCAGCCCCAGCATTTT. Translated, it gives CASSPLRDRGFRSNQPQHF.

This chain links TRBV7-2 with TRBJ2-1; the D is unclear. V was trimmed by 0 bases and J by 0 bases, leaving 21 bases between them. CDR1 is SGHTA, CDR2 FQGNSA, per germline. The CDR3 contains 20 residues. The CDR3 loop reads CASSLARGYSPLNSYNEQFF. The DNA of the CDR3 is TGTGCCAGCAGCTTAGCGCGAGGCTACTCGCCACTCAACTCCTACAATGAGCAGTTCTTC.

The V call is TRBV7-7, the J call TRBJ2-6; TRBD1 matches at 7 bases. This CDR3 region has 15 residues. Per the germline V gene, CDR1 is SSHAT and CDR2 is FNYEAQ (reference sequence). The junction had 2 bases not matched to a gene; V was cut back by 4 bases and J by 2 bases. Written as DNA, the CDR3 is TGTGCCAGCAGCTCGCAGGGGGCTGGGGCCAACGTCCTGACTTTC. Amino acid sequence: CASSSQGAGANVLTF.

J is TRBJ2-1 and V is TRBV10-2; D unclear. This CDR3 spans 13 amino acids. Looked up from germline, CDR1 is WSHSY and CDR2 is SAAADI. V lost 3 bases to trimming and J lost 0 bases, with 3 bases between them. This CDR3 is CASSDSSYNEQFF. DNA of the CDR3: TGCGCCAGCAGTGACAGCTCCTACAATGAGCAGTTCTTC.

The chain links TRBV9 to TRBJ2-5; D remains ambiguous. The germline V and J ends were trimmed by 3 bases and 10 bases, with 7 bases remaining between them. CDR3 length: 10 amino acids. CDR1 and CDR2 (germline): SGDLS, YYNGEE. The CDR3 protein is CASSGEVQYF. CDR3 bases: TGTGCCAGCAGCGGAGAAGTCCAGTACTTC.

V gene TRBV5-1 combines with J gene TRBJ2-5, with D maybe TRBD1 (5 bases). Germline loops: CDR1 SGHRS, CDR2 YFSETQ. CDR3 length: 15 residues. Between the trimmed V and J ends, which lost 5 bases and 2 bases, there was a span of 16 bases. CDR3 sequence (DNA): TGCGCCAGCAGATTCAGGGTCATACAACAAGAGACCCAGTACTTC. The encoded protein is CASRFRVIQQETQYF. Full variable domain (outside the CDR3, taken from reference TRBV5-1 and TRBJ2-5): KAGVTQTPRYLIKTRGQQVTLSCSPISGHRSVSWYQQTPGQGLQFLFEYFSETQRNKGNFPGRFSGRQFSNSRSEMNVSTLELGDSALYLCASRFRVIQQETQYFGPGTRLLVL.

J is TRBJ2-2 and V is TRBV7-8, with 8 bases identical to TRBD1. The V gene end was trimmed by 5 bases and the J gene end by 8 bases; junction bases not matched to a gene: 13. Germline V CDR1 and CDR2: SGHVS, FQNEAQ. The CDR3 loop spans 16 amino acids. The CDR3 spells CASSASPQGAGGELFF. CDR3 in DNA: TGTGCCAGCAGCGCTAGCCCTCAGGGGGCGGGTGGGGAGCTGTTTTTT. Drawing the rest from reference TRBV7-8 and TRBJ2-2, the complete variable domain is GAGVSQSPRYKVAKRGQDVALRCDPISGHVSLFWYQQALGQGPEFLTYFQNEAQLDKSGLPSDRFFAERPEGSVSTLKIQRTQQEDSAVYLCASSASPQGAGGELFFGEGSRLTVL.

The genes are TRBV19 and TRBJ2-7; 8 bases align to TRBD2. CDR1 is LNHDA and CDR2 is SQIVND in the germline V gene (reference sequence). V dropped 5 bases and J dropped 5; count of bases not matched to a gene: 14. The CDR3 runs 16 residues. DNA for the CDR3: TGTGCCAGTAGTCCCCAGCAGCGGGGGAACGCCGACGAGCAGTACTTC. It specifies CASSPQQRGNADEQYF.